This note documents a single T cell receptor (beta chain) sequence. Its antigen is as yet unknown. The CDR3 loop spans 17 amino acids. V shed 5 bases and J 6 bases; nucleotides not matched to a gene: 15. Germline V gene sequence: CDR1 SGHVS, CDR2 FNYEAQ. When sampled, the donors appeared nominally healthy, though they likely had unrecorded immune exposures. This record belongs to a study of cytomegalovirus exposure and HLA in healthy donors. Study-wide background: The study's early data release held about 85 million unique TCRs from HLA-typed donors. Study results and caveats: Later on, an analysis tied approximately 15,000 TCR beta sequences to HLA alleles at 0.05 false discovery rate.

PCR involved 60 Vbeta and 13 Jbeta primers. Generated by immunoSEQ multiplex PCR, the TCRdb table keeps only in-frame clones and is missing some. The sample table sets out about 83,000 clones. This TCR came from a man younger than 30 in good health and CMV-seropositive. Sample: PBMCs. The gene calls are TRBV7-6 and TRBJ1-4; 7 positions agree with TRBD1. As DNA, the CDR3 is TGTGCCAGCAGCATGACAGGGCTGCGGATACGGGATGAAAAACTGTTTTTT. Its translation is CASSMTGLRIRDEKLFF.